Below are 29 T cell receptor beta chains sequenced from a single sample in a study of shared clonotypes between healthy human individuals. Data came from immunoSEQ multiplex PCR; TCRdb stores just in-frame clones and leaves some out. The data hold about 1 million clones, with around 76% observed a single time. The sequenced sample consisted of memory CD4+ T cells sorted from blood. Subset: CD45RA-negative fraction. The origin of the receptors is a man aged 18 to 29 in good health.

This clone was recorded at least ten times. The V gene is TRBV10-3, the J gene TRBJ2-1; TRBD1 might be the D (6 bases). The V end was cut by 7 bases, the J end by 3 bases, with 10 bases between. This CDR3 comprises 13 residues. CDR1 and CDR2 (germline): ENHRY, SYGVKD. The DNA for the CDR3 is TGTGCCATCACAGGACAGCGCTACAATGAGCAGTTCTTC. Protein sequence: CAITGQRYNEQFF.

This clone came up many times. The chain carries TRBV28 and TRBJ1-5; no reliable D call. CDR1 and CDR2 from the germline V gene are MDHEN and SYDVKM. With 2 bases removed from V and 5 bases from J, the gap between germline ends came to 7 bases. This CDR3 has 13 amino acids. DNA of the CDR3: TGTGCCAGCAGTTTACGGGGTTATCAGCCCCAGCATTTT. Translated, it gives CASSLRGYQPQHF.

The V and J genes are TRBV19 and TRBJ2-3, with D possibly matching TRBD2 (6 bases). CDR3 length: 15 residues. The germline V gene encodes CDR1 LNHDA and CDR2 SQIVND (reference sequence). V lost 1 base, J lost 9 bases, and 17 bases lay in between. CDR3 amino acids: CASSIGGSGGWTQYF. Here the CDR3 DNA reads TGTGCCAGTAGTATAGGTGGCAGTGGGGGGTGGACGCAGTATTTT.

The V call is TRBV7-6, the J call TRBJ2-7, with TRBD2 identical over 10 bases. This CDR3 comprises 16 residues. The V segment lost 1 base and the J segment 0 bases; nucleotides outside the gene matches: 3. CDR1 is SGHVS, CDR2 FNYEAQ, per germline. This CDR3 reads CASSLGTSGISYEQYF. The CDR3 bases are TGTGCCAGCAGCTTAGGGACTAGCGGCATCTCCTACGAGCAGTACTTC.

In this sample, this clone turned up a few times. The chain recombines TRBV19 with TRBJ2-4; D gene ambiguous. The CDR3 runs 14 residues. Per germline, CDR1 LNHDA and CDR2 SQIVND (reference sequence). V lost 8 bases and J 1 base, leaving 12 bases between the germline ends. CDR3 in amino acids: CASHDSGAKNIQYF. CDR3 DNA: TGTGCCAGTCATGACTCCGGGGCCAAAAACATTCAGTACTTC.

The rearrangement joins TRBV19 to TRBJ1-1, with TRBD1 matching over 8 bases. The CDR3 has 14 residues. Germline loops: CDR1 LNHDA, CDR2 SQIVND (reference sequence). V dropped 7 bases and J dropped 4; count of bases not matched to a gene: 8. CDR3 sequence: CASKVGQDGTEAFF. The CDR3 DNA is TGTGCCAGTAAGGTGGGACAGGACGGCACTGAAGCTTTCTTT.

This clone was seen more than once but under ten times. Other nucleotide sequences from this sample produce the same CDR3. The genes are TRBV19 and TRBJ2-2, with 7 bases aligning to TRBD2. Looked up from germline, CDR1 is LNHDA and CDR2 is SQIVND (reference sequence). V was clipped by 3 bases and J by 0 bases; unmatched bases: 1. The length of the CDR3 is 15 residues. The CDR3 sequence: CASSMGGTNTGELFF. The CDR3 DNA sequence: TGTGCCAGTAGTATGGGAGGGACGAACACCGGGGAGCTGTTTTTT.

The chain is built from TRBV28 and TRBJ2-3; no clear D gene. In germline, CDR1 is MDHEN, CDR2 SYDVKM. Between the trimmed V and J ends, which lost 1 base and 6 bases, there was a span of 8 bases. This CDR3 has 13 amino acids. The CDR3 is CASSLFRRDTQYF. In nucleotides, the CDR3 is TGTGCCAGCAGTTTATTTCGACGGGATACGCAGTATTTT. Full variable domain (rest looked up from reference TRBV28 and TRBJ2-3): DVKVTQSSRYLVKRTGEKVFLECVQDMDHENMFWYRQDPGLGLRLIYFSYDVKMKEKGDIPEGYSVSREKKERFSLILESASTNQTSMYLCASSLFRRDTQYFGPGTRLTVL.

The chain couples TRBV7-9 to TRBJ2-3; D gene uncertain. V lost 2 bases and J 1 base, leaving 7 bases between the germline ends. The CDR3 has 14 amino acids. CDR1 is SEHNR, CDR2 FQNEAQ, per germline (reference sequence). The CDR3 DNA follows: TGTGCCAGCAGCTTATGGGATGGCACAGATACGCAGTATTTT. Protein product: CASSLWDGTDTQYF.

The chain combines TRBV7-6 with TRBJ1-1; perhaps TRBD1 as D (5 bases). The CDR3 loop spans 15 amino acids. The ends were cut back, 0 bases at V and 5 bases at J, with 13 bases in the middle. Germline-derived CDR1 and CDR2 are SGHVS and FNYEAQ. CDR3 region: CASSLARGSGTEAFF. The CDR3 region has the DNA TGTGCCAGCAGCTTAGCGAGGGGCTCGGGAACTGAAGCTTTCTTT.

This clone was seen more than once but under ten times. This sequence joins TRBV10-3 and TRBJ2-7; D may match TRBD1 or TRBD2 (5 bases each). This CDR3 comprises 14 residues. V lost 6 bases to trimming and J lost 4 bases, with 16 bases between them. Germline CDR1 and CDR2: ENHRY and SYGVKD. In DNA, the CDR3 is TGTGCCATCAGGACCGGGACGGAAAATTACGAGCAGTACTTC. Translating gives CAIRTGTENYEQYF.

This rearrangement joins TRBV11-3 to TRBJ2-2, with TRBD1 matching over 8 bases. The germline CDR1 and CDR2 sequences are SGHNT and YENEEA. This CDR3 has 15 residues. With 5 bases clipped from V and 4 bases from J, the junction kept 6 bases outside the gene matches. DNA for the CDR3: TGTGCCAGCAGCACCGGGACAGGACTCACCGGGGAGCTGTTTTTT. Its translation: CASSTGTGLTGELFF.

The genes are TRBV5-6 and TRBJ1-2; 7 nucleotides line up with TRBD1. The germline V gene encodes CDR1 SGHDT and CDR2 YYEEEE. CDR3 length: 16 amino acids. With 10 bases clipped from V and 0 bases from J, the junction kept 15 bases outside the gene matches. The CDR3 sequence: CASTWRGRTSNYGYTF. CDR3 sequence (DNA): TGTGCCTCGACCTGGAGGGGGCGAACCTCTAACTATGGCTACACCTTC. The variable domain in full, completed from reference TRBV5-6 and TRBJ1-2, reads DAGVTQSPTHLIKTRGQQVTLRCSPKSGHDTVSWYQQALGQGPQFIFQYYEEEERQRGNFPDRFSGHQFPNYSSELNVNALLLGDSALYLCASTWRGRTSNYGYTFGSGTRLTVV.

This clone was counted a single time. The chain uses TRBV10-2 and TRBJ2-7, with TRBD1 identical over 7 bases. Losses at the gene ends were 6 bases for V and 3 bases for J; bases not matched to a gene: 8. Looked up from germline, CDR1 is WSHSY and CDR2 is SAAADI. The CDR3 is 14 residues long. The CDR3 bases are TGCGCCAGCAGCGGACAGGTCCTCCTCTACGAGCAGTACTTC. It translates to CASSGQVLLYEQYF.

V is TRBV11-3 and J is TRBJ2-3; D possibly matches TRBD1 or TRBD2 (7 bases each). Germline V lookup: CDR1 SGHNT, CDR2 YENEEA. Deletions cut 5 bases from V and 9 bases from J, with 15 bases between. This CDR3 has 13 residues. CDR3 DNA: TGTGCCAGCAGCCCTGAGCAGGGGGGGACGCAGTATTTT. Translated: CASSPEQGGTQYF.

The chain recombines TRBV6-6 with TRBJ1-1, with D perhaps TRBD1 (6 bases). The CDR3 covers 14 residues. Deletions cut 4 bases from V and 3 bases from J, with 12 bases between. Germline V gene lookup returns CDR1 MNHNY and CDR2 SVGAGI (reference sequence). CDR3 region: CASSFTGSDTEAFF. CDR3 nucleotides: TGTGCCAGCAGTTTCACAGGGTCGGACACTGAAGCTTTCTTT.

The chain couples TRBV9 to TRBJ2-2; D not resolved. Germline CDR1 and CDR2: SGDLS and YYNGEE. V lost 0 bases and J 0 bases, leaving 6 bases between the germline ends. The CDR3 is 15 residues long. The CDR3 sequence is CASSVATTNTGELFF. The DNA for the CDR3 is TGTGCCAGCAGCGTAGCTACTACGAACACCGGGGAGCTGTTTTTT. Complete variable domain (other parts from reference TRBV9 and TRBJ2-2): DSGVTQTPKHLITATGQRVTLRCSPRSGDLSVYWYQQSLDQGLQFLIQYYNGEERAKGNILERFSAQQFPDLHSELNLSSLELGDSALYFCASSVATTNTGELFFGEGSRLTVL.

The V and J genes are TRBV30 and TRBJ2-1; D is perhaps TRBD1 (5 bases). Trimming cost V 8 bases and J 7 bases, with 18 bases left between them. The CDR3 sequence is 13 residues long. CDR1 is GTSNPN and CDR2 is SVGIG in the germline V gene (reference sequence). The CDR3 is CARAFQGGNEQFF. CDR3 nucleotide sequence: TGTGCCCGAGCCTTTCAGGGTGGTAATGAGCAGTTCTTC.

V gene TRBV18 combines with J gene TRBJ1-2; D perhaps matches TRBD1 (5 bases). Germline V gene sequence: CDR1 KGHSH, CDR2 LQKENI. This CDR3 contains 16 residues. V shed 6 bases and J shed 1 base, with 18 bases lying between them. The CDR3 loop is CASSPGSQDFNYGYTF. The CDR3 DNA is TGTGCCAGCTCGCCAGGTTCACAGGACTTTAACTATGGCTACACCTTC. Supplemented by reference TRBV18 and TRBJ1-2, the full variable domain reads NAGVMQNPRHLVRRRGQEARLRCSPMKGHSHVYWYRQLPEEGLKFMVYLQKENIIDESGMPKERFSAEFPKEGPSILRIQQVVRGDSAAYFCASSPGSQDFNYGYTFGSGTRLTVV.

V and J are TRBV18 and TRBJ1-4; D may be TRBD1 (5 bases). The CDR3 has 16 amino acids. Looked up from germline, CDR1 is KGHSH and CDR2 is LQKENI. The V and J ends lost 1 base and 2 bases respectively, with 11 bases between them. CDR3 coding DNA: TGTGCCAGCTCACCACGGGGCGCAGGGACTAATGAAAAACTGTTTTTT. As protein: CASSPRGAGTNEKLFF.

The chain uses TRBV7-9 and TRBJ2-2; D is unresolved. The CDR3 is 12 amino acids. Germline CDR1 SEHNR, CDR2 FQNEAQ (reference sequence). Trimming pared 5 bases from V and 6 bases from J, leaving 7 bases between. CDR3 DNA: TGTGCCAGCAGCCCTCAATCCGGGGAGCTGTTTTTT. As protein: CASSPQSGELFF.

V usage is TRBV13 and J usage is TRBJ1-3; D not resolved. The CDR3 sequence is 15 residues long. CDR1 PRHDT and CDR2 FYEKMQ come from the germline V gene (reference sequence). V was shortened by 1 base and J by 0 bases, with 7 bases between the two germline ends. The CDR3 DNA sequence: TGTGCCAGCAGCTTAGCTGCGAGCTCTGGAAACACCATATATTTT. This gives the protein CASSLAASSGNTIYF.

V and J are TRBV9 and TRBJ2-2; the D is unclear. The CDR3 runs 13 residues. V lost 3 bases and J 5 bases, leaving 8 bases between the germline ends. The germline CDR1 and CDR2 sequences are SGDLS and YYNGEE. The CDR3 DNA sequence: TGTGCCAGCAGCGGCGAGATAACCGGGGAGCTGTTTTTT. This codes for CASSGEITGELFF.

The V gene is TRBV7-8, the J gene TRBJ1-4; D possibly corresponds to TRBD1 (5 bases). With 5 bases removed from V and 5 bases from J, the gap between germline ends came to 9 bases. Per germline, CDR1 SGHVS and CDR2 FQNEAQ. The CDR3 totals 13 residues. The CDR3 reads CASSRTRNEKLFF. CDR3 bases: TGTGCCAGCAGCCGGACAAGAAATGAAAAACTGTTTTTT.

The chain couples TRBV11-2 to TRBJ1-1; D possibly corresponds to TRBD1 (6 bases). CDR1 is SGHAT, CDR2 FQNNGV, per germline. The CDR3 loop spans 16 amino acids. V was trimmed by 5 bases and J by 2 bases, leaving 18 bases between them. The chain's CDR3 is CASSPLWGARNTEAFF. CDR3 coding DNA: TGTGCCAGCAGCCCCCTTTGGGGGGCCCGAAACACTGAAGCTTTCTTT.

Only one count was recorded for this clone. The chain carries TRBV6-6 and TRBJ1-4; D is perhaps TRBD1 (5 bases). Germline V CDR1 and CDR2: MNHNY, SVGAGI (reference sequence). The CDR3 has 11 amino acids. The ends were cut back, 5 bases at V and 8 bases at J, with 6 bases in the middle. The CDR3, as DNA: TGTGCCAGCAGTCCAGGGGAAAAACTGTTTTTT. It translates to CASSPGEKLFF.

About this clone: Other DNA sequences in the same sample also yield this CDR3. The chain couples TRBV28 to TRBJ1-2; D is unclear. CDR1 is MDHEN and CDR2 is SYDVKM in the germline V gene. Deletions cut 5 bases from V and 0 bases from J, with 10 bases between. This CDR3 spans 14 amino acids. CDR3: CASSEGGSNYGYTF. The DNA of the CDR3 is TGTGCCAGCAGTGAGGGAGGCTCTAACTATGGCTACACCTTC.

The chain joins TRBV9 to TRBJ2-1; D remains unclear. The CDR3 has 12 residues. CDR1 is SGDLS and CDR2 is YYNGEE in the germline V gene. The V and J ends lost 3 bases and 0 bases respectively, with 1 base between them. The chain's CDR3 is CASSGSYNEQFF. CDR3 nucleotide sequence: TGTGCCAGCAGCGGCTCCTACAATGAGCAGTTCTTC.

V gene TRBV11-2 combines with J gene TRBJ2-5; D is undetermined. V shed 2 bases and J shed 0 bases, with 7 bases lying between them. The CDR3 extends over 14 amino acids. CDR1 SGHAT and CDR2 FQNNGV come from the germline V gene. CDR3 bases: TGTGCCAGCAGCTTATTTCTTAACCAAGAGACCCAGTACTTC. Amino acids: CASSLFLNQETQYF.